This T cell receptor (beta chain) stems from a study of a mutant IDH1 vaccine in newly diagnosed glioma. Stated time point: week 23, last vaccination. One vaccine dose held 300 ug of mutant IDH1 20-mer peptide and came with topical imiquimod. This CDR3 is built from 15 residues. Germline CDR1 and CDR2: SGDLS and YYNGEE. Trimming removed 2 bases from V and 5 bases from J, with 16 bases in between. Only in-frame clones appear in the TCRdb table, and some are missing; sequencing was by immunoSEQ multiplex PCR. The table has roughly 60,000 clones, about 88% seen once. Remarks on this clone: Its antigen is still unknown.

The TCR sequence derives from a young man with glioma. The chain carries TRBV9 and TRBJ2-5; the D is unclear. Sequencing was performed on PBMCs, taken from a glioma patient whose treatment included an IDH1 peptide vaccine. The CDR3 sequence is CASSVPSGVGETQYF. For the CDR3, the DNA is TGTGCCAGCAGCGTCCCTTCAGGCGTTGGGGAGACCCAGTACTTC. Full variable domain (outside the CDR3, taken from reference TRBV9 and TRBJ2-5): DSGVTQTPKHLITATGQRVTLRCSPRSGDLSVYWYQQSLDQGLQFLIQYYNGEERAKGNILERFSAQQFPDLHSELNLSSLELGDSALYFCASSVPSGVGETQYFGPGTRLLVL.